Below, 22 T cell receptor beta chains from the same sample are listed, as sequenced in a study of regulatory T cells in long-lasting Graves disease. CDR3-region Arm-PCR and iRepertoire HTBI primers produced the TCR beta libraries. TCRdb re-called the multiplex PCR reads through MiXCR, storing one row per CDR3 protein. The data show some 370,000 distinct CDR3 sequences, about 23% seen once. Sample time point: persistent/refractory GD, antithyroid drugs over 5 years with positive TRAb. PBMC-extracted RNA yielded the TCR library. Here the sequenced sample was peripheral blood mononuclear cells (PBMCs), taken when the disease was refractory, from a patient treated with antithyroid drugs. Receptor source: a woman aged 40 to 50 with Graves disease.

The chain combines TRBV15 with TRBJ2-1, with D perhaps assigned TRBD1 or TRBD2 (6 bases each). Germline V lookup: CDR1 LNHNV, CDR2 YYDKDF (reference sequence). V was clipped by 0 bases and J by 10 bases, with 22 bases between them. This CDR3 comprises 17 residues. The CDR3 nucleotides read TGTGCCACCAGCAGAGACAAGCCAGGGGTTGGGGGGAGGGAGCAGTTCTTC. The encoded protein is CATSRDKPGVGGREQFF.

In regard to this clonotype: A read error is possible here, since a much larger clone lies one base away. This likely comes from a read error, as the CDR3 has no conserved phenylalanine or tryptophan at its end. The chain is built from TRBV4-1 and TRBJ2-5; TRBD1 matches at 8 bases. The germline CDR1 and CDR2 sequences are MGHRA and YSYEKL. The length of the CDR3 is 13 residues. V was pared by 4 bases and J by 6 bases, with 4 bases of the junction left unmatched. In DNA form, the CDR3 reads TGCGCCAGCAGCCGGACAGGGATGCAGACCCAGTACTCC. This sequence encodes CASSRTGMQTQYS.

J is TRBJ2-7 and V is TRBV6-1; perhaps TRBD1 as D (6 bases). The CDR3 length is 14 residues. Germline V gene sequence: CDR1 MNHNS, CDR2 SASEGT. Trimming left V 2 bases short and J 3 bases short, with 11 bases between. CDR3 in DNA: TGTGCCAGCAGTGAAACGCAGGGGAGCTACGAGCAGTACTTC. Protein product: CASSETQGSYEQYF.

This clonotype was recorded at least ten times. V gene TRBV2 combines with J gene TRBJ2-5; 8 positions match TRBD2. V lost 4 bases, J lost 0 bases, and 4 bases stayed unmatched. Looked up from germline, CDR1 is SNHLY and CDR2 is FYNNEI. This CDR3 comprises 15 residues. CDR3 loop: CASSGIAGNQETQYF. As DNA, the CDR3 is TGTGCCAGCAGTGGGATAGCGGGGAACCAAGAGACCCAGTACTTC.

The genes are TRBV14 and TRBJ2-2; 10 bases align to TRBD1. Trimming at V came to 6 bases and at J to 3 bases, leaving 7 bases not matched to a gene. Looked up from germline, CDR1 is SGHDN and CDR2 is FVKESK. There are 16 residues in the CDR3. In DNA form, the CDR3 reads TGTGCCAGCAGATCCATGGGACAGGGGTACACCGGGGAGCTGTTTTTT. Its translation: CASRSMGQGYTGELFF.

The chain uses TRBV19 and TRBJ2-7; D may be TRBD1 (5 bases). The germline V gene encodes CDR1 LNHDA and CDR2 SQIVND (reference sequence). Deletions cut 3 bases from V and 2 bases from J, with 11 bases between. The CDR3 has 14 residues. The CDR3 region is CASSIQGNPYEQYF. DNA for the CDR3: TGTGCCAGTAGTATCCAGGGCAACCCCTACGAGCAGTACTTC.

This clonotype was seen only a few times. The gene calls are TRBV5-5 and TRBJ2-7, with TRBD2 matching over 11 bases. Germline-derived CDR1 and CDR2 are SGHKS and YYEKEE (reference sequence). This CDR3 has 17 amino acids. The junction had 9 bases not matched to a gene; V was cut back by 0 bases and J by 4 bases. CDR3 loop: CASSLGSGRGRGYEQYF. Here the CDR3 DNA reads TGTGCCAGCAGCTTGGGTAGCGGGAGGGGGCGGGGATACGAGCAGTACTTC.

This clonotype was counted ten times or more. The CDR3 region has the DNA TGTGCCAGCAGCCGCGGGGCACCTAATGAAAAACTGTTTTTT. This gives the protein CASSRGAPNEKLFF. The rearrangement links TRBV11-2 to TRBJ1-4, with D perhaps matching TRBD1 (5 bases). CDR1 is SGHAT and CDR2 is FQNNGV in the germline V gene. V was cut by 5 bases and J by 3 bases, with 10 bases left in between. The CDR3 spans 14 residues. Full variable domain (remainder filled in from reference TRBV11-2 and TRBJ1-4): EAGVAQSPRYKIIEKRQSVAFWCNPISGHATLYWYQQILGQGPKLLIQFQNNGVVDDSQLPKDRFSAERLKGVDSTLKIQPAKLEDSAVYLCASSRGAPNEKLFFGSGTQLSVL.

This clonotype turned up a few times. The chain is built from TRBV6-1 and TRBJ2-7; a possible D gene is TRBD1 (6 bases). Trimming removed 5 bases at V and 3 bases at J, with 8 bases between. Per germline, CDR1 MNHNS and CDR2 SASEGT. This CDR3 has 12 residues. CDR3: CASSRRGYEQYF. The CDR3 nucleotides are TGTGCCAGCAGTCGCAGGGGCTACGAGCAGTACTTC.

This clonotype was seen ten or more times. The V call is TRBV7-9, the J call TRBJ1-1; D is ambiguous. Trimming took off 7 bases at V and 2 bases at J, with 17 bases between the two ends. The germline V gene has CDR1 SEHNR and CDR2 FQNEAQ (reference sequence). This CDR3 spans 15 amino acids. The CDR3 nucleotides read TGTGCCAGCAACTCTCCCGGTAGTGTTAACACTGAAGCTTTCTTT. This gives the protein CASNSPGSVNTEAFF.

As for this clonotype: A much larger clone lies one base from this, so it may be a read error. This sequence joins TRBV6-4 and TRBJ1-6; 9 bases align to TRBD1. CDR3 size: 14 residues. The V segment lost 7 bases and the J segment 7 bases; nucleotides outside the gene matches: 5. Germline V CDR1 and CDR2: MRHNA, SNTAGT. CDR3 nucleotide sequence: TGTGCCAGCAAACCGACAGGGGGGAATTCACCCCTCCACTTT. It yields the protein CASKPTGGNSPLHF.

This clonotype was counted ten times or more. The chain uses TRBV12-3 or TRBV12-4 and TRBJ2-5; D is perhaps TRBD2 (5 bases). This CDR3 contains 13 residues. Trimming left V 7 bases short and J 4 bases short, with 13 bases between. CDR3 loop: CASNGGFGETQYF. CDR3 nucleotides: TGTGCCAGCAACGGCGGGTTCGGAGAGACCCAGTACTTC.

The table lists this clonotype with a few counts. This rearrangement joins TRBV5-1 to TRBJ1-1; D not resolved. The CDR3 runs to 14 residues. Deletions cut 3 bases from V and 1 base from J, with 10 bases between. CDR1 is SGHRS, CDR2 YFSETQ, per germline. The CDR3 loop reads CASSWEARNTEAFF. CDR3 in DNA: TGCGCCAGCAGCTGGGAGGCGAGGAACACTGAAGCTTTCTTT.

This clonotype was seen only a few times. J is TRBJ2-2 and V is TRBV3-1; D is ambiguous. In germline, CDR1 is LGHDT, CDR2 YNNKEL (reference sequence). V shed 1 base and J shed 9 bases, with 6 bases lying between them. The CDR3 runs to 12 residues. The CDR3: CASSQGPRELFF. CDR3 DNA: TGTGCCAGCAGCCAAGGACCCCGGGAGCTGTTTTTT.

This clonotype occurred many times. The chain combines TRBV6-1 with TRBJ2-7; D remains ambiguous. The CDR3 is 12 amino acids. Trimming took off 3 bases at V and 1 base at J, with 4 bases between the two ends. Germline CDR1 is MNHNS and CDR2 is SASEGT. CDR3 sequence (DNA): TGTGCCAGCAGTGACAGATCCTACGAGCAGTACTTC. Translation gives CASSDRSYEQYF.

This clonotype was seen more than once but under ten times. The genes are TRBV10-3 and TRBJ2-7, with D hard to call. The germline V gene encodes CDR1 ENHRY and CDR2 SYGVKD. Trimming left V 2 bases short and J 6 bases short, with 20 bases between. This CDR3 comprises 16 residues. The CDR3 spells CAISEGPDGWVSEQYF. CDR3 nucleotide sequence: TGTGCCATCAGTGAGGGCCCGGACGGTTGGGTCTCCGAGCAGTACTTC.

This clonotype appeared many times. The chain carries TRBV7-3 and TRBJ2-2; D remains ambiguous. Trimming stripped 3 bases from V and 6 bases from J, with 14 bases between. Per germline, CDR1 SGHTA and CDR2 FQGTGA. The length of the CDR3 is 15 residues. CDR3 region: CASSFGPELAGELFF. DNA of the CDR3: TGTGCCAGCAGCTTCGGACCAGAGCTGGCCGGGGAGCTGTTTTTT.

This clonotype turned up a few times. Since a much larger clone is just one base distant, this may be a read error. This chain uses TRBV12-3 or TRBV12-4 with TRBJ2-2, with 8 bases lining up with TRBD2. The V and J ends lost 5 bases and 6 bases, in that order; junction bases with no gene match: 2. The CDR3 covers 13 residues. The DNA for the CDR3 is TGTGCCAGCAGTCGGGGGGGGGCCGGGGAGCTGTTTTTT. Translated, it gives CASSRGGAGELFF.

The chain recombines TRBV7-2 with TRBJ2-2; D is tentatively TRBD1 or TRBD2 (5 bases each). This CDR3 has 13 residues. Germline V gives CDR1 SGHTA, CDR2 FQGNSA. CDR3 bases: TGTGCAACCAGGCAGGGAGACACCGGGGAGCTGTTTTTT. It encodes CATRQGDTGELFF.

This clonotype was seen repeatedly, ten times or more. This sequence joins TRBV7-2 and TRBJ1-1; 9 positions agree with TRBD1. This CDR3 is 15 amino acids long. Germline V gene data show CDR1 as SGHTA and CDR2 as FQGNSA. The V and J ends lost 5 bases and 1 base, in that order; junction bases with no gene match: 5. The CDR3 spells CASSIGQGWNTEAFF. As DNA, the CDR3 is TGTGCCAGCAGCATAGGACAGGGGTGGAACACTGAAGCTTTCTTT.

DNA for the CDR3: TGCAGCGTTGACGACAGAGCTAGCGCAACTCTTAATGAGCAGTTCTTC. Translating gives CSVDDRASATLNEQFF. The V and J genes are TRBV29-1 and TRBJ2-1; tentatively, D is TRBD2 (6 bases). The CDR3 runs to 16 residues. The V end lost 3 bases, the J end lost 7 bases, and 22 bases lay between the germline ends. Germline lookup yields CDR1 SQVTM and CDR2 ANQGSEA.

This clonotype has at least ten counts. The V call is TRBV2, the J call TRBJ2-7, with 8 bases matching TRBD2. The CDR3 has 14 amino acids. Germline CDR1 SNHLY, CDR2 FYNNEI. V was clipped by 2 bases and J by 7 bases; unmatched bases: 7. CDR3 in DNA: TGTGCCAGCAGTGAACTAGCGGGTTCTCTAGAGCAGTACTTC. Translating gives CASSELAGSLEQYF.